The T cell receptor (beta chain) under discussion was sequenced for a study of shared T cell receptors in the human thymus. Germline assignment: CDR1 SGHDT and CDR2 YYEEEE. The CDR3 covers 15 residues. V lost 2 bases and J 4 bases, leaving 16 bases between the germline ends. This table comes from immunoSEQ multiplex PCR, and its TCRdb copy is limited to in-frame clones, with some not included. Here the sample spans 700,000 to 750,000 clones, approximately 85% being singletons. The data also belong to a second study, concerning human thymus T cells. That paper adds: Apparent bias marked the V and J gene usage of thymic and blood repertoires. What related research reported was that thymic repertoires overlapped highly among unrelated individuals.

The origin of this receptor is a girl under three years old with a congenital heart defect. The sequencing sample was made of thymocytes. The gene calls are TRBV5-6 and TRBJ2-7; possible D gene TRBD1, 7 bases. CDR3 in amino acids: CASSFGGTADYEQYF. The CDR3 coding sequence is TGTGCCAGCAGCTTTGGGGGGACAGCAGATTACGAGCAGTACTTC.